Listed below are T cell receptor beta chains from one sample, sequenced in a study of cytomegalovirus exposure and HLA in healthy donors. The repertoire was sequenced with immunoSEQ multiplex PCR; TCRdb's copy has only in-frame clones and lacks some. The data contain over 150,000 clones, roughly 79% of them singletons. Sequencing used PBMCs. Receptors originate from a male donor in good health and CMV-seropositive. The CDR3 runs from the conserved cysteine through the conserved F or W. D genes are given only for firm matches. Not all rows give a size; the values are once, few, many and, for expanded clones, a class.

v_call: TRBV2
j_call: TRBJ2-3
d_call: TRBD1
clone_size: -
cdr3_nt: TGTGCCAGCAGTGAGGGACAGGGCCTCACAGATACGCAGTATTTT
cdr3_aa: CASSEGQGLTDTQYF

v_call: TRBV19
j_call: TRBJ1-1
d_call: -
clone_size: once
cdr3_nt: TGTGCCAGTAGTATTCAGGGATGGGACACTGAAGCTTTCTTT
cdr3_aa: CASSIQGWDTEAFF

v_call: TRBV6-6
j_call: TRBJ1-5
d_call: -
clone_size: -
cdr3_nt: TGTGCCAGCAGTTCGGACCCCTGGGGCGAGCCCCAGCATTTT
cdr3_aa: CASSSDPWGEPQHF

v_call: TRBV2
j_call: TRBJ1-2
d_call: -
clone_size: -
cdr3_nt: TGTGCCAGCAGAGGACAAGTCTCTAACTATGGCTACACCTTC
cdr3_aa: CASRGQVSNYGYTF

v_call: TRBV7-9
j_call: TRBJ1-6
d_call: -
clone_size: -
cdr3_nt: TGTGCCAGCAGCTTAAGTTGGGGGGATAATCCACCCCTCCACTTT
cdr3_aa: CASSLSWGDNPPLHF

v_call: TRBV6-5
j_call: TRBJ1-5
d_call: TRBD1
clone_size: -
cdr3_nt: TGTGCCAGCAGGACAGGGAGCCAGCCCCAGCATTTT
cdr3_aa: CASRTGSQPQHF

v_call: TRBV6-1
j_call: TRBJ1-1
d_call: TRBD1
clone_size: -
cdr3_nt: TGTGCCAGCAGTCCTCGGACAGGGGCGAACACTGAAGCTTTCTTT
cdr3_aa: CASSPRTGANTEAFF

v_call: TRBV19
j_call: TRBJ2-2
d_call: -
clone_size: -
cdr3_nt: TGTGCCAGTAGTATAGCGCGAAGTACCGGGGAGCTGTTTTTT
cdr3_aa: CASSIARSTGELFF

v_call: TRBV2
j_call: TRBJ2-7
d_call: TRBD1
clone_size: -
cdr3_nt: TGTGCCAGCAGTTCAAGGACAGGTTTGTACGAGCAGTACTTC
cdr3_aa: CASSSRTGLYEQYF

v_call: TRBV20-1
j_call: TRBJ1-2
d_call: -
clone_size: -
cdr3_nt: TGCAGTGCTTTACACAGTTATGGCTACACCTTC
cdr3_aa: CSALHSYGYTF

v_call: TRBV4-1
j_call: TRBJ2-2
d_call: TRBD2
clone_size: few
cdr3_nt: TGCGCCAGCAGTCGACTAGCGGGGGGTGACGCGAACACCGGGGAGCTGTTTTTT
cdr3_aa: CASSRLAGGDANTGELFF

v_call: TRBV6-6
j_call: TRBJ1-6
d_call: -
clone_size: few
cdr3_nt: TGTGCCAGCAGCCTCGGATACAGGGAAGATTCACCCCTCCACTTT
cdr3_aa: CASSLGYREDSPLHF